These 28 T cell receptor beta chains were all obtained from the same sample, sequenced in a study of OX40 agonist ivuxolimab in advanced cancers. Clones were sequenced by immunoSEQ multiplex PCR, and TCRdb holds only the in-frame ones, with some missing. The sample consists of 65,000 to 70,000 clones, over 75% of them appearing once. The input for sequencing was CD4+ or CD8+ T cells sorted from blood, taken in a trial of the OX40 agonist ivuxolimab. These receptors were taken from an adult with an advanced solid tumor such as melanoma, head and neck, liver or kidney cancer.

In this sample, this clone turned up a few times. This chain uses TRBV10-1 with TRBJ2-7; a weak D match, TRBD2 (5 bases). CDR1 and CDR2 from the germline V gene are WNHNN and SYGVQD (reference sequence). This CDR3 has 11 amino acids. Trimming left V 10 bases short and J 3 bases short, with 10 bases between. In nucleotides, the CDR3 is TGCGCCACAAACCGGGGCTACGAGCAGTACTTC. Translating it yields CATNRGYEQYF.

The genes are TRBV18 and TRBJ2-5; the D is unclear. V was cut by 4 bases and J by 4 bases, with 7 bases left in between. In germline, CDR1 is KGHSH, CDR2 LQKENI. This CDR3 has 12 residues. This CDR3 is CASSQKAETQYF. The CDR3 DNA reads TGTGCCAGCTCACAGAAAGCAGAGACCCAGTACTTC.

The rearrangement uses TRBV2 and TRBJ1-4; the D gene is possibly TRBD1 (5 bases). There are 15 residues in the CDR3. From germline, CDR1 is SNHLY and CDR2 FYNNEI. V lost 3 bases to trimming and J lost 2 bases, with 10 bases between them. CDR3 nucleotides: TGTGCCAGCAGTGACAGGGAAGGCACTAATGAAAAACTGTTTTTT. Protein product: CASSDREGTNEKLFF.

V gene TRBV13 combines with J gene TRBJ2-3; D may be TRBD2 (6 bases). Deletions cut 8 bases from V and 10 bases from J, with 13 bases between. Germline V gene lookup returns CDR1 PRHDT and CDR2 FYEKMQ (reference sequence). This CDR3 comprises 11 residues. The CDR3 DNA reads as TGTGCCAGCGGGTTAGCGGAAGCGCAGTATTTT. Translated, it gives CASGLAEAQYF.

The V call is TRBV19, the J call TRBJ1-3; D is ambiguous. V was cut by 3 bases and J by 3 bases, with 6 bases left in between. The length of the CDR3 is 13 residues. CDR1 and CDR2 (germline): LNHDA, SQIVND (reference sequence). CDR3 loop: CASSIGSGNTIYF. The CDR3 coding sequence is TGTGCCAGTAGTATCGGCAGTGGAAACACCATATATTTT.

In DNA form, the CDR3 reads TGTGCCAGCAGCCGCGGGACAGAAGCTTTCTTT. This codes for CASSRGTEAFF. This chain joins TRBV11-3 and TRBJ1-1; weak D call: TRBD1 (6 bases). Between the trimmed V and J ends, which lost 5 bases and 8 bases, there was a span of 9 bases. The CDR3 covers 11 residues. Germline loops: CDR1 SGHNT, CDR2 YENEEA.

The chain has TRBV2 and TRBJ2-7; D perhaps matches TRBD2 (6 bases). Germline values: CDR1 SNHLY, CDR2 FYNNEI. V lost 4 bases and J lost 0, with 13 bases in between. The CDR3 length is 15 residues. The CDR3 region is CASSVSGVLSYEQYF. The CDR3 DNA reads TGTGCCAGCAGTGTTAGCGGCGTACTCTCCTACGAGCAGTACTTC. Based on the CDR3 plus reference TRBV2 and TRBJ2-7, the full variable domain is EPEVTQTPSHQVTQMGQEVILRCVPISNHLYFYWYRQILGQKVEFLVSFYNNEISEKSEIFDDQFSVERPDGSNFTLKIRSTKLEDSAMYFCASSVSGVLSYEQYFGPGTRLTVT.

The chain uses TRBV19 and TRBJ2-4, with D uncertain. The CDR3 consists of 15 residues. Trimming removed 3 bases from V and 0 bases from J, with 9 bases in between. The germline V gene has CDR1 LNHDA and CDR2 SQIVND (reference sequence). The CDR3 DNA reads TGTGCCAGTAGTATGAGAACCATAGCCAAAAACATTCAGTACTTC. It codes for CASSMRTIAKNIQYF.

This clone was found once. The gene calls are TRBV18 and TRBJ1-4; D is unclear. Deletions cut 4 bases from V and 0 bases from J, with 15 bases between. CDR3 size: 17 residues. Germline assignment: CDR1 KGHSH and CDR2 LQKENI. CDR3 DNA: TGTGCCAGCTCACGGAGCCAGTTCGGGGCAACTAATGAAAAACTGTTTTTT. It translates to CASSRSQFGATNEKLFF.

The chain joins TRBV5-6 to TRBJ2-3; D ambiguous. Looked up from germline, CDR1 is SGHDT and CDR2 is YYEEEE. V lost 3 bases, J lost 1 base, and 6 bases lay in between. The CDR3 sequence is 13 residues long. This CDR3 is CASSSGGTDTQYF. CDR3 DNA: TGTGCCAGCAGCTCGGGCGGCACAGATACGCAGTATTTT.

This chain links TRBV7-2 with TRBJ1-5; D is possibly TRBD1 (5 bases). V was cut by 2 bases and J by 2 bases, with 16 bases left in between. The V gene's germline CDR1 is SGHTA and CDR2 FQGNSA. The CDR3 loop spans 17 amino acids. The CDR3 protein is CASSLRGDSQGNQPQHF. The CDR3 bases are TGTGCCAGCAGCTTAAGAGGGGACTCACAAGGCAATCAGCCCCAGCATTTT.

The chain recombines TRBV5-6 with TRBJ2-7, with D possibly being TRBD2 (6 bases). Germline V CDR1 and CDR2: SGHDT, YYEEEE. V was cut by 4 bases and J by 2 bases, with 10 bases left in between. The CDR3 is 13 amino acids. This CDR3 is CASSRDFTYEQYF. Written as DNA, the CDR3 is TGTGCCAGCAGCCGGGACTTTACCTACGAGCAGTACTTC.

The rearrangement uses TRBV23-1 and TRBJ2-7; 7 bases align to TRBD1. Being an ORF, TRBV23-1 has a function that is uncertain. The V segment lost 1 base and the J segment 7 bases; nucleotides outside the gene matches: 13. The CDR3 covers 16 residues. As DNA, the CDR3 is TGCGCCAGCAGTCAATTGGGCGACAGGGCTAGTAAAGAGCAGTACTTC. Protein sequence: CASSQLGDRASKEQYF.

This sequence joins TRBV10-3 and TRBJ2-5, with D possibly being TRBD1 (6 bases). CDR1 and CDR2 (germline): ENHRY, SYGVKD. V dropped 10 bases and J dropped 1 base, with 22 bases sitting between them. The CDR3 sequence is 16 residues long. CDR3 nucleotides: TGTGCCACCTCGAAAGGTCAAACAGGGTCCCAAGAGACCCAGTACTTC. Translated: CATSKGQTGSQETQYF.

Here the CDR3 DNA reads TGTGCCAGCAGCTTTATGCGGGGAGGGTCAGATACGCAGTATTTT. This codes for CASSFMRGGSDTQYF. The rearrangement uses TRBV7-2 and TRBJ2-3; 7 bases are a match to TRBD2. Germline-derived CDR1 and CDR2 are SGHTA and FQGNSA. CDR3 length: 15 residues. V lost 3 bases, J lost 4 bases, and 7 bases stayed unmatched. Complete variable domain (other parts from reference TRBV7-2 and TRBJ2-3): GAGVSQSPSNKVTEKGKDVELRCDPISGHTALYWYRQSLGQGLEFLIYFQGNSAPDKSGLPSDRFSAERTGGSVSTLTIQRTQQEDSAVYLCASSFMRGGSDTQYFGPGTRLTVL.

This clone was seen a few times. The chain combines TRBV6-5 with TRBJ1-6; D is uncertain. Germline V gene lookup returns CDR1 MNHEY and CDR2 SVGAGI. V was clipped by 5 bases and J by 6 bases, with 11 bases between them. This CDR3 is built from 14 residues. The CDR3 spells CASSVSIVNSPLHF. CDR3 DNA sequence: TGTGCCAGCAGTGTGTCGATAGTTAATTCACCCCTCCACTTT.

The gene calls are TRBV11-3 and TRBJ2-5; weak D call: TRBD1 (6 bases). Trimming shortened V by 2 bases and J by 9 bases, and 10 bases separated the two germline ends. This CDR3 comprises 12 residues. CDR1 and CDR2 from the germline V gene are SGHNT and YENEEA. The CDR3 DNA is TGTGCCAGCAGCTTATCCAGGGGAGCCCAGTACTTC. Translated: CASSLSRGAQYF.

CDR3 in amino acids: CASSSSLPQGQYF. The CDR3 DNA reads as TGTGCCAGCAGTTCGTCTCTACCCCAGGGGCAGTACTTC. The V gene is TRBV27, the J gene TRBJ2-7; perhaps TRBD1 as D (5 bases). Germline CDR1 is MNHEY and CDR2 is SMNVEV (reference sequence). This CDR3 is 13 amino acids long. Trimming left V 4 bases short and J 9 bases short, with 16 bases between.

As DNA, the CDR3 is TGTGCCAGTATGGGGACCGAGGTACCGAACACTGAAGCTTTCTTT. Its protein product is CASMGTEVPNTEAFF. The chain is built from TRBV19 and TRBJ1-1; tentatively, D is TRBD1 (5 bases). With 7 bases removed from V and 1 base from J, the gap between germline ends came to 16 bases. Germline CDR1 is LNHDA and CDR2 is SQIVND (reference sequence). This CDR3 is built from 15 residues.

The V gene is TRBV15, the J gene TRBJ1-4; D remains ambiguous. V lost 5 bases and J 5 bases, leaving 9 bases between the germline ends. Germline V CDR1 and CDR2: LNHNV, YYDKDF (reference sequence). The CDR3 contains 13 residues. The chain's CDR3 is CATSYGWNEKLFF. CDR3 DNA: TGTGCCACCAGCTATGGATGGAATGAAAAACTGTTTTTT. Looking up the rest from reference TRBV15 and TRBJ1-4 gives the full variable domain: DAMVIQNPRYQVTQFGKPVTLSCSQTLNHNVMYWYQQKSSQAPKLLFHYYDKDFNNEADTPDNFQSRRPNTSFCFLDIRSPGLGDTAMYLCATSYGWNEKLFFGSGTQLSVL.

J is TRBJ2-7 and V is TRBV5-8; D remains unclear. The CDR3 runs to 13 residues. CDR1 and CDR2 (germline): SGHTS, YDEGEE. V gave up 0 bases and J gave up 0 bases, with 4 bases separating them. The CDR3: CASSLASSYEQYF. CDR3 nucleotide sequence: TGTGCCAGCAGCTTGGCCAGCTCCTACGAGCAGTACTTC.

The chain joins TRBV5-8 to TRBJ1-5; tentative D call: TRBD1 (5 bases). V lost 6 bases, J lost 7 bases, and 14 bases lay in between. The CDR3 covers 13 residues. Germline V gene data show CDR1 as SGHTS and CDR2 as YDEGEE. The CDR3: CASTVGGSQPQHF. CDR3 DNA: TGTGCCAGCACCGTGGGGGGAAGCCAGCCCCAGCATTTT.

Remarks on this clone: Other DNA sequences of this sample code for an identical CDR3. The rearrangement links TRBV7-3 to TRBJ2-5, with 10 nucleotides matching TRBD2. This CDR3 spans 15 amino acids. Trimming removed 4 bases from V and 5 bases from J; junction bases left unmatched: 7. The V gene's germline CDR1 is SGHTA and CDR2 FQGTGA. The CDR3 bases are TGTGCCAGCAGCTCGGGGCTAGCGGGGGCGGAGACCCAGTACTTC. Translation: CASSSGLAGAETQYF.

This chain links TRBV10-3 with TRBJ2-1, with 7 bases aligning to TRBD2. The CDR3 totals 12 residues. Per the germline V gene, CDR1 is ENHRY and CDR2 is SYGVKD. CDR3 DNA: TGTTCGGGAGGCCGGGGGGAGTATGAGCAGTTCTTC. Translated: CSGGRGEYEQFF.

This rearrangement joins TRBV28 to TRBJ1-2, with 8 nucleotides matching TRBD1. V lost 1 base, J lost 4 bases, and 2 bases stayed unmatched. The CDR3 is made up of 14 amino acids. Germline CDR1 and CDR2: MDHEN and SYDVKM. Here the CDR3 DNA reads TGTGCCAGCAGTTTATCGGACAGGGTCTATGGCTACACCTTC. Its translation: CASSLSDRVYGYTF.

The V and J genes are TRBV5-1 and TRBJ2-7; D is unresolved. Germline V gene lookup returns CDR1 SGHRS and CDR2 YFSETQ. The V gene lost 4 bases and the J gene lost 0 bases, with 8 bases spanning the gap. The CDR3 covers 13 residues. CDR3 residues: CASSVAASYEQYF. The DNA of the CDR3 is TGCGCCAGCAGCGTGGCAGCCTCCTACGAGCAGTACTTC.

The count of this clone is one. V is TRBV14 and J is TRBJ1-3; D gene uncertain. CDR1 and CDR2 (germline): SGHDN, FVKESK. The CDR3 has 15 amino acids. The V gene lost 0 bases and the J gene lost 3 bases, with 9 bases spanning the gap. In DNA, the CDR3 is TGTGCCAGCAGCCAAGAGTCGGGAAATGGAAACACCATATATTTT. Translated: CASSQESGNGNTIYF.

The genes are TRBV4-2 and TRBJ1-3, with D unresolved. The CDR3 loop spans 15 amino acids. The germline V gene encodes CDR1 LGHNA and CDR2 YNFKEQ. V was shortened by 0 bases and J by 1 base, with 7 bases between the two germline ends. CDR3 protein: CASSQDYGSGNTIYF. CDR3 sequence (DNA): TGTGCCAGCAGCCAAGATTACGGGTCTGGAAACACCATATATTTT.